This T cell receptor beta chain comes out of a study of T cell changes during pregnancy in multiple sclerosis. This table comes from immunoSEQ multiplex PCR, and its TCRdb copy is limited to in-frame clones, with some not included. Of around 80,000 clones listed, about 93% are singletons. Germline assignment: CDR1 SGDLS and CDR2 YYNGEE. The V end lost 4 bases, the J end lost 6 bases, and 19 bases lay between the germline ends. The CDR3 is made up of 16 amino acids. The input for sequencing was peripheral blood, taken in the second trimester of pregnancy. The chain joins TRBV9 to TRBJ2-2, with D perhaps TRBD1 (6 bases). The TCR was taken from a female donor in good health, enrolled as a control in a pregnancy study. CDR3 sequence reads: CASSQTGPSYAGELFF. The CDR3 DNA reads TGTGCCAGCAGCCAAACAGGGCCCTCTTACGCCGGGGAGCTGTTTTTT.